Listed below are T cell receptor beta chains from one sample, sequenced in a study of beta chain features in type 1 diabetes. The assay was immunoSEQ multiplex PCR, and TCRdb's table has in-frame clones only and misses some. The sample holds about 40,000 clones, roughly 49% seen once. Specimen: central memory CD4+ T cells from blood. The receptors shown here come from a woman in her late teens or twenties in good health. Each CDR3 is given with its conserved first and last residue. D genes are given only for firm matches. Size tells how often a clone was seen (once, few, many) or the class of an expanded clone, and some rows leave it out.

CDR3 DNA: TGTGCCAGCAGCTTGGTAACGGGACTAGCGGCTATGCAAGAGACCCAGTACTTC
CDR3 protein: CASSLVTGLAAMQETQYF
V gene: TRBV5-4
J gene: TRBJ2-5
D gene: TRBD2
clone size: .

CDR3 DNA: TGTGCCAGCAGGGATTCACTAGCGGGGGTCCAAGAGACCCAGTACTTC
CDR3 protein: CASRDSLAGVQETQYF
V gene: TRBV5-4
J gene: TRBJ2-5
D gene: TRBD2
clone size: .

CDR3 DNA: TGTGCCAGCAGCCCGGGACAGGGAGCTAACTATGGCTACACCTTC
CDR3 protein: CASSPGQGANYGYTF
V gene: TRBV7-6
J gene: TRBJ1-2
D gene: TRBD1
clone size: once

CDR3 DNA: TGTGCCAGTAGTCTCGACAGGTTCCCCCACAATGAGCAGTTCTTC
CDR3 protein: CASSLDRFPHNEQFF
V gene: TRBV19
J gene: TRBJ2-1
D gene: .
clone size: .

CDR3 DNA: TGTGCCAGTAGTTACCTCTGGACAGGGACTAATGAAAAACTGTTTTTT
CDR3 protein: CASSYLWTGTNEKLFF
V gene: TRBV19
J gene: TRBJ1-4
D gene: TRBD1
clone size: .

CDR3 DNA: TGTGCTAGTGGTCTGGATAACGGTGAAGCTTTCTTT
CDR3 protein: CASGLDNGEAFF
V gene: TRBV12-5
J gene: TRBJ1-1
D gene: .
clone size: few

CDR3 DNA: TGTGCCAGCACCTTGGACAGGGCTGGAAACACCATATATTTT
CDR3 protein: CASTLDRAGNTIYF
V gene: TRBV5-4
J gene: TRBJ1-3
D gene: TRBD1
clone size: .

CDR3 DNA: TGTGCCAGCAGCTTACCAGCGGGAGGGTACAACGAGCAGTTCTTC
CDR3 protein: CASSLPAGGYNEQFF
V gene: TRBV7-2
J gene: TRBJ2-1
D gene: TRBD2
clone size: .

CDR3 DNA: TGTGCCATCAGTGATCGGGGACAGGACCTCCTCGGCTCAGATACGCAGTATTTT
CDR3 protein: CAISDRGQDLLGSDTQYF
V gene: TRBV10-3
J gene: TRBJ2-3
D gene: TRBD1
clone size: many

CDR3 DNA: TGCGCCAGCAGCCATCCTCTTAACAACGAGCAGTACTTC
CDR3 protein: CASSHPLNNEQYF
V gene: TRBV5-1
J gene: TRBJ2-7
D gene: .
clone size: .

CDR3 DNA: TGTGCCAGCAGCCCCCGACTAGCGGGGGGCCAAGAGACCCAGTACTTC
CDR3 protein: CASSPRLAGGQETQYF
V gene: TRBV11-1
J gene: TRBJ2-5
D gene: TRBD2
clone size: .

CDR3 DNA: TGTGCCAGCAGTGACCCCCCAGGGGCCACCATATATTTT
CDR3 protein: CASSDPPGATIYF
V gene: TRBV25-1
J gene: TRBJ1-3
D gene: .
clone size: .

CDR3 DNA: TGTGCCAGCAGCCAAACCCTAGACAATGAGCAGTTCTTC
CDR3 protein: CASSQTLDNEQFF
V gene: TRBV4-2
J gene: TRBJ2-1
D gene: .
clone size: few

CDR3 DNA: TGTGCCAGCAGCCCGAACCGAAGGGGATCCTACGAGCAGTACTTC
CDR3 protein: CASSPNRRGSYEQYF
V gene: TRBV7-9
J gene: TRBJ2-7
D gene: .
clone size: .

CDR3 DNA: TGTGCCATCGCGTCCGGGAGTGCTACCAATGAGCAGTTCTTC
CDR3 protein: CAIASGSATNEQFF
V gene: TRBV10-3
J gene: TRBJ2-1
D gene: .
clone size: medium-sized

CDR3 DNA: TGCGCCAGCAGCTTAAGGGGACAGGGTGATAATGAAAAACTGTTTTTT
CDR3 protein: CASSLRGQGDNEKLFF
V gene: TRBV5-1
J gene: TRBJ1-4
D gene: TRBD1
clone size: .

CDR3 DNA: TGTGCCAGTAGACAAACAGGGAAGGACACTGAAGCTTTCTTT
CDR3 protein: CASRQTGKDTEAFF
V gene: TRBV19
J gene: TRBJ1-1
D gene: .
clone size: few

CDR3 DNA: TGTGCCAGCAGTGGCCCGGGACAGGGCGACGGGACCCAGTACTTC
CDR3 protein: CASSGPGQGDGTQYF
V gene: TRBV2
J gene: TRBJ2-5
D gene: TRBD1
clone size: .

CDR3 DNA: TGTGCCAGCAGCCAAGAGGGAGTGGGTGGCTACACCTTC
CDR3 protein: CASSQEGVGGYTF
V gene: TRBV14
J gene: TRBJ1-2
D gene: .
clone size: few

CDR3 DNA: TGCGCCAGCAGCCAACTACCCGGCTATGGCTACACCTTC
CDR3 protein: CASSQLPGYGYTF
V gene: TRBV4-1
J gene: TRBJ1-2
D gene: .
clone size: .

CDR3 DNA: TGTGCCAGCAGTGCCCAGGGGGCCCAGGAGGGCTACACCTTC
CDR3 protein: CASSAQGAQEGYTF
V gene: TRBV6-1
J gene: TRBJ1-2
D gene: TRBD1
clone size: .

CDR3 DNA: TGCGCCAGCAGCTGGGGGACTGGAGAGACCCAGTACTTC
CDR3 protein: CASSWGTGETQYF
V gene: TRBV5-1
J gene: TRBJ2-5
D gene: .
clone size: few

CDR3 DNA: TGTGCCAGCTCTCAAGGGACAGGAATCATGAACACTGAAGCTTTCTTT
CDR3 protein: CASSQGTGIMNTEAFF
V gene: TRBV18
J gene: TRBJ1-1
D gene: TRBD1
clone size: .

CDR3 DNA: TGTGCCAGCAGCTTGGATAGGACAGCTAATTCACCCCTCCACTTT
CDR3 protein: CASSLDRTANSPLHF
V gene: TRBV11-2
J gene: TRBJ1-6
D gene: .
clone size: few

CDR3 DNA: TGTGCCAGCAGCGCAGGGACAGGGAATCAGCCCCAGCATTTT
CDR3 protein: CASSAGTGNQPQHF
V gene: TRBV7-8
J gene: TRBJ1-5
D gene: TRBD1
clone size: .

CDR3 DNA: TGTGCCTGGAGATGGGGGGGGAACACTGAAGCTTTCTTT
CDR3 protein: CAWRWGGNTEAFF
V gene: TRBV30
J gene: TRBJ1-1
D gene: .
clone size: few

CDR3 DNA: TGTGCCAGCAGTGAAGTTGGGACTAGCGAGCAGTACTTC
CDR3 protein: CASSEVGTSEQYF
V gene: TRBV2
J gene: TRBJ2-7
D gene: TRBD2
clone size: .

CDR3 DNA: TGTGCCAGTAGTATAGTAGTGGCAGGGGCCGGTGAGCAGTTCTTC
CDR3 protein: CASSIVVAGAGEQFF
V gene: TRBV19
J gene: TRBJ2-1
D gene: .
clone size: .

CDR3 DNA: TGTGCCATCAGTCGGGGACAGGGAGGCTATGGCTACACCTTC
CDR3 protein: CAISRGQGGYGYTF
V gene: TRBV10-3
J gene: TRBJ1-2
D gene: TRBD1
clone size: .

CDR3 DNA: TGTGCCAGCAGTTTAAGGACAGCCAGCACAGATAATTTT
CDR3 protein: CASSLRTASTDNF
V gene: TRBV28
J gene: TRBJ2-3
D gene: .
clone size: .

CDR3 DNA: TGTGCCAGCAGATTAGCGGGAGAGGACGAGCAGTACTTC
CDR3 protein: CASRLAGEDEQYF
V gene: TRBV6-5
J gene: TRBJ2-7
D gene: TRBD2
clone size: .

CDR3 DNA: TGCGCCAGCAGCTCTTACCCTGGCCCGAACACCGGGGAGCTGTTTTTT
CDR3 protein: CASSSYPGPNTGELFF
V gene: TRBV5-1
J gene: TRBJ2-2
D gene: .
clone size: few

CDR3 DNA: TGTGCCAGCAGCACATTAGCGGGAGGGCAAGAGACCCAGTACTTC
CDR3 protein: CASSTLAGGQETQYF
V gene: TRBV7-9
J gene: TRBJ2-5
D gene: TRBD2
clone size: .

CDR3 DNA: TGCGCCAGCAGCTTGGAACAGTTCTACAATGAGCAGTTCTTC
CDR3 protein: CASSLEQFYNEQFF
V gene: TRBV5-1
J gene: TRBJ2-1
D gene: .
clone size: .

CDR3 DNA: TGCGCCAGCAGCTTGAGCGGACAGGTGCACAATGAGCAGTTCTTC
CDR3 protein: CASSLSGQVHNEQFF
V gene: TRBV5-1
J gene: TRBJ2-1
D gene: TRBD1
clone size: .

CDR3 DNA: TGTGCCAGCACCTATATCCGGGGGGAAAAACTGTTTTTT
CDR3 protein: CASTYIRGEKLFF
V gene: TRBV2
J gene: TRBJ1-4
D gene: .
clone size: .

CDR3 DNA: TGTGCCAGCAGCCGCACCACGTCCCGGGGAACTGAAGCTTTCTTT
CDR3 protein: CASSRTTSRGTEAFF
V gene: TRBV2
J gene: TRBJ1-1
D gene: .
clone size: .

CDR3 DNA: TGTGCCAGCAGCTTACAAGCGGGGGGAAGCGGAGATACGCAGTATTTT
CDR3 protein: CASSLQAGGSGDTQYF
V gene: TRBV7-2
J gene: TRBJ2-3
D gene: TRBD2
clone size: few

CDR3 DNA: TGTGCCAGTACCGGATTCGCAGGGACAGCACGGGTGCCCCAGCATTTT
CDR3 protein: CASTGFAGTARVPQHF
V gene: TRBV19
J gene: TRBJ1-5
D gene: TRBD1
clone size: few

CDR3 DNA: TGCAGTGCTAGGGGGGGCTATGGCTACACCTTC
CDR3 protein: CSARGGYGYTF
V gene: TRBV20-1
J gene: TRBJ1-2
D gene: .
clone size: .

CDR3 DNA: TGCAGCGGGGAGGGCAGCGGATACACTGAAGCTTTCTTT
CDR3 protein: CSGEGSGYTEAFF
V gene: TRBV29-1
J gene: TRBJ1-1
D gene: .
clone size: .

CDR3 DNA: TGTGCCAGCAGCTTAAACGGGGGGAACACTGAAGCTTTCTTT
CDR3 protein: CASSLNGGNTEAFF
V gene: TRBV7-6
J gene: TRBJ1-1
D gene: .
clone size: few

CDR3 DNA: TGTGTCCTTTCGAGGACAGGGAGGAACACTGAAGCTTTCTTT
CDR3 protein: CVLSRTGRNTEAFF
V gene: TRBV30
J gene: TRBJ1-1
D gene: TRBD1
clone size: .

CDR3 DNA: TGTGCCACCAGCTGGGGGGGCAGGAGCACAGATACGCAGTATTTT
CDR3 protein: CATSWGGRSTDTQYF
V gene: TRBV15
J gene: TRBJ2-3
D gene: .
clone size: .

CDR3 DNA: TGCGCCAGCAGCTTAAGCGGGGGGGACCACGAGCAGTACTTC
CDR3 protein: CASSLSGGDHEQYF
V gene: TRBV5-1
J gene: TRBJ2-7
D gene: TRBD2
clone size: .

CDR3 DNA: TGTGCCAGCAGCTCGACTGCCTACAATGAGCAGTTCTTC
CDR3 protein: CASSSTAYNEQFF
V gene: TRBV5-5
J gene: TRBJ2-1
D gene: .
clone size: .

CDR3 DNA: TGTGCCAGTAGGAAGACAGCTGCCTATGGCTACACCTTC
CDR3 protein: CASRKTAAYGYTF
V gene: TRBV19
J gene: TRBJ1-2
D gene: .
clone size: .

CDR3 DNA: TGTGCCAGCGGCGACTTAGGGCAGGGGGATGGCTACACCTTC
CDR3 protein: CASGDLGQGDGYTF
V gene: TRBV7-9
J gene: TRBJ1-2
D gene: TRBD1
clone size: .

CDR3 DNA: TGCGCCAGCAGCCGAACCGGACAGGACATCGACTATGGCTACACCTTC
CDR3 protein: CASSRTGQDIDYGYTF
V gene: TRBV5-1
J gene: TRBJ1-2
D gene: TRBD1
clone size: few

CDR3 DNA: TGCGCCAGCAGCTTGGACAGGGTAGGGGAGCAGTACTTC
CDR3 protein: CASSLDRVGEQYF
V gene: TRBV5-1
J gene: TRBJ2-7
D gene: .
clone size: .

CDR3 DNA: TGTGCCAGCAGTTACGGCGGGAGGGCGAACAATGAGCAGTTCTTC
CDR3 protein: CASSYGGRANNEQFF
V gene: TRBV6-5
J gene: TRBJ2-1
D gene: TRBD2
clone size: few

CDR3 DNA: TGTGCCAGCAGTGAAGCGTGGGGCCCCAAAGGGGATACGCAGTATTTT
CDR3 protein: CASSEAWGPKGDTQYF
V gene: TRBV25-1
J gene: TRBJ2-3
D gene: .
clone size: once

CDR3 DNA: TGTGCCAGCAGCTCCAGGACAGTAAACTATGGCTACACCTTC
CDR3 protein: CASSSRTVNYGYTF
V gene: TRBV5-5
J gene: TRBJ1-2
D gene: .
clone size: .

CDR3 DNA: TGTGCCAGCAGCCGGGGGCGGGCAGATACGCAGTATTTT
CDR3 protein: CASSRGRADTQYF
V gene: TRBV14
J gene: TRBJ2-3
D gene: .
clone size: few

CDR3 DNA: TGTGCCAGCATCCCCGGGGGAAGAAACTATGGCTACACCTTC
CDR3 protein: CASIPGGRNYGYTF
V gene: TRBV6-5
J gene: TRBJ1-2
D gene: .
clone size: .

CDR3 DNA: TGTGCCTGGAAACCGGACAGGGACACCGGGGAGCTGTTTTTT
CDR3 protein: CAWKPDRDTGELFF
V gene: TRBV30
J gene: TRBJ2-2
D gene: TRBD1
clone size: few

CDR3 DNA: TGTGCCAGCAGCTTAAGGTGGCAGGGGACCATAAGCACAGATACGCAGTATTTT
CDR3 protein: CASSLRWQGTISTDTQYF
V gene: TRBV7-2
J gene: TRBJ2-3
D gene: .
clone size: .

CDR3 DNA: TGTGCCAGCAGCCAAGATTTTGGGACAGGGGCTGGAAACACCATATATTTT
CDR3 protein: CASSQDFGTGAGNTIYF
V gene: TRBV4-2
J gene: TRBJ1-3
D gene: TRBD1
clone size: .

CDR3 DNA: TGTGCCAGCAGCCCGGCGAGGGGGCCGGGCACTGAAGCTTTCTTT
CDR3 protein: CASSPARGPGTEAFF
V gene: TRBV7-2
J gene: TRBJ1-1
D gene: TRBD1
clone size: few